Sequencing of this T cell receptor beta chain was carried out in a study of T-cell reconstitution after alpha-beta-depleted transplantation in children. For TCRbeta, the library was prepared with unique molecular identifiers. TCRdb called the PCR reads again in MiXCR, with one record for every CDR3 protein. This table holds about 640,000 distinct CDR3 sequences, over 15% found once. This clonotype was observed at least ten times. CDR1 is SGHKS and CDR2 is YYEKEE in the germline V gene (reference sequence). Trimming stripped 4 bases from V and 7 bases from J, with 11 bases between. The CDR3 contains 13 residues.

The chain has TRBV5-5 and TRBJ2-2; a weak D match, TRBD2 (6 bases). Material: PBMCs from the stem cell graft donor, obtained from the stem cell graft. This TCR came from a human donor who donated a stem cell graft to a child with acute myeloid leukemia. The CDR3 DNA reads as TGTGCCAGCAGCGTAGGGGACTTCGGGGAGCTGTTTTTT. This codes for CASSVGDFGELFF. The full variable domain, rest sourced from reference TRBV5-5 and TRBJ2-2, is DAGVTQSPTHLIKTRGQQVTLRCSPISGHKSVSWYQQVLGQGPQFIFQYYEKEERGRGNFPDRFSARQFPNYSSELNVNALLLGDSALYLCASSVGDFGELFFGEGSRLTVL.